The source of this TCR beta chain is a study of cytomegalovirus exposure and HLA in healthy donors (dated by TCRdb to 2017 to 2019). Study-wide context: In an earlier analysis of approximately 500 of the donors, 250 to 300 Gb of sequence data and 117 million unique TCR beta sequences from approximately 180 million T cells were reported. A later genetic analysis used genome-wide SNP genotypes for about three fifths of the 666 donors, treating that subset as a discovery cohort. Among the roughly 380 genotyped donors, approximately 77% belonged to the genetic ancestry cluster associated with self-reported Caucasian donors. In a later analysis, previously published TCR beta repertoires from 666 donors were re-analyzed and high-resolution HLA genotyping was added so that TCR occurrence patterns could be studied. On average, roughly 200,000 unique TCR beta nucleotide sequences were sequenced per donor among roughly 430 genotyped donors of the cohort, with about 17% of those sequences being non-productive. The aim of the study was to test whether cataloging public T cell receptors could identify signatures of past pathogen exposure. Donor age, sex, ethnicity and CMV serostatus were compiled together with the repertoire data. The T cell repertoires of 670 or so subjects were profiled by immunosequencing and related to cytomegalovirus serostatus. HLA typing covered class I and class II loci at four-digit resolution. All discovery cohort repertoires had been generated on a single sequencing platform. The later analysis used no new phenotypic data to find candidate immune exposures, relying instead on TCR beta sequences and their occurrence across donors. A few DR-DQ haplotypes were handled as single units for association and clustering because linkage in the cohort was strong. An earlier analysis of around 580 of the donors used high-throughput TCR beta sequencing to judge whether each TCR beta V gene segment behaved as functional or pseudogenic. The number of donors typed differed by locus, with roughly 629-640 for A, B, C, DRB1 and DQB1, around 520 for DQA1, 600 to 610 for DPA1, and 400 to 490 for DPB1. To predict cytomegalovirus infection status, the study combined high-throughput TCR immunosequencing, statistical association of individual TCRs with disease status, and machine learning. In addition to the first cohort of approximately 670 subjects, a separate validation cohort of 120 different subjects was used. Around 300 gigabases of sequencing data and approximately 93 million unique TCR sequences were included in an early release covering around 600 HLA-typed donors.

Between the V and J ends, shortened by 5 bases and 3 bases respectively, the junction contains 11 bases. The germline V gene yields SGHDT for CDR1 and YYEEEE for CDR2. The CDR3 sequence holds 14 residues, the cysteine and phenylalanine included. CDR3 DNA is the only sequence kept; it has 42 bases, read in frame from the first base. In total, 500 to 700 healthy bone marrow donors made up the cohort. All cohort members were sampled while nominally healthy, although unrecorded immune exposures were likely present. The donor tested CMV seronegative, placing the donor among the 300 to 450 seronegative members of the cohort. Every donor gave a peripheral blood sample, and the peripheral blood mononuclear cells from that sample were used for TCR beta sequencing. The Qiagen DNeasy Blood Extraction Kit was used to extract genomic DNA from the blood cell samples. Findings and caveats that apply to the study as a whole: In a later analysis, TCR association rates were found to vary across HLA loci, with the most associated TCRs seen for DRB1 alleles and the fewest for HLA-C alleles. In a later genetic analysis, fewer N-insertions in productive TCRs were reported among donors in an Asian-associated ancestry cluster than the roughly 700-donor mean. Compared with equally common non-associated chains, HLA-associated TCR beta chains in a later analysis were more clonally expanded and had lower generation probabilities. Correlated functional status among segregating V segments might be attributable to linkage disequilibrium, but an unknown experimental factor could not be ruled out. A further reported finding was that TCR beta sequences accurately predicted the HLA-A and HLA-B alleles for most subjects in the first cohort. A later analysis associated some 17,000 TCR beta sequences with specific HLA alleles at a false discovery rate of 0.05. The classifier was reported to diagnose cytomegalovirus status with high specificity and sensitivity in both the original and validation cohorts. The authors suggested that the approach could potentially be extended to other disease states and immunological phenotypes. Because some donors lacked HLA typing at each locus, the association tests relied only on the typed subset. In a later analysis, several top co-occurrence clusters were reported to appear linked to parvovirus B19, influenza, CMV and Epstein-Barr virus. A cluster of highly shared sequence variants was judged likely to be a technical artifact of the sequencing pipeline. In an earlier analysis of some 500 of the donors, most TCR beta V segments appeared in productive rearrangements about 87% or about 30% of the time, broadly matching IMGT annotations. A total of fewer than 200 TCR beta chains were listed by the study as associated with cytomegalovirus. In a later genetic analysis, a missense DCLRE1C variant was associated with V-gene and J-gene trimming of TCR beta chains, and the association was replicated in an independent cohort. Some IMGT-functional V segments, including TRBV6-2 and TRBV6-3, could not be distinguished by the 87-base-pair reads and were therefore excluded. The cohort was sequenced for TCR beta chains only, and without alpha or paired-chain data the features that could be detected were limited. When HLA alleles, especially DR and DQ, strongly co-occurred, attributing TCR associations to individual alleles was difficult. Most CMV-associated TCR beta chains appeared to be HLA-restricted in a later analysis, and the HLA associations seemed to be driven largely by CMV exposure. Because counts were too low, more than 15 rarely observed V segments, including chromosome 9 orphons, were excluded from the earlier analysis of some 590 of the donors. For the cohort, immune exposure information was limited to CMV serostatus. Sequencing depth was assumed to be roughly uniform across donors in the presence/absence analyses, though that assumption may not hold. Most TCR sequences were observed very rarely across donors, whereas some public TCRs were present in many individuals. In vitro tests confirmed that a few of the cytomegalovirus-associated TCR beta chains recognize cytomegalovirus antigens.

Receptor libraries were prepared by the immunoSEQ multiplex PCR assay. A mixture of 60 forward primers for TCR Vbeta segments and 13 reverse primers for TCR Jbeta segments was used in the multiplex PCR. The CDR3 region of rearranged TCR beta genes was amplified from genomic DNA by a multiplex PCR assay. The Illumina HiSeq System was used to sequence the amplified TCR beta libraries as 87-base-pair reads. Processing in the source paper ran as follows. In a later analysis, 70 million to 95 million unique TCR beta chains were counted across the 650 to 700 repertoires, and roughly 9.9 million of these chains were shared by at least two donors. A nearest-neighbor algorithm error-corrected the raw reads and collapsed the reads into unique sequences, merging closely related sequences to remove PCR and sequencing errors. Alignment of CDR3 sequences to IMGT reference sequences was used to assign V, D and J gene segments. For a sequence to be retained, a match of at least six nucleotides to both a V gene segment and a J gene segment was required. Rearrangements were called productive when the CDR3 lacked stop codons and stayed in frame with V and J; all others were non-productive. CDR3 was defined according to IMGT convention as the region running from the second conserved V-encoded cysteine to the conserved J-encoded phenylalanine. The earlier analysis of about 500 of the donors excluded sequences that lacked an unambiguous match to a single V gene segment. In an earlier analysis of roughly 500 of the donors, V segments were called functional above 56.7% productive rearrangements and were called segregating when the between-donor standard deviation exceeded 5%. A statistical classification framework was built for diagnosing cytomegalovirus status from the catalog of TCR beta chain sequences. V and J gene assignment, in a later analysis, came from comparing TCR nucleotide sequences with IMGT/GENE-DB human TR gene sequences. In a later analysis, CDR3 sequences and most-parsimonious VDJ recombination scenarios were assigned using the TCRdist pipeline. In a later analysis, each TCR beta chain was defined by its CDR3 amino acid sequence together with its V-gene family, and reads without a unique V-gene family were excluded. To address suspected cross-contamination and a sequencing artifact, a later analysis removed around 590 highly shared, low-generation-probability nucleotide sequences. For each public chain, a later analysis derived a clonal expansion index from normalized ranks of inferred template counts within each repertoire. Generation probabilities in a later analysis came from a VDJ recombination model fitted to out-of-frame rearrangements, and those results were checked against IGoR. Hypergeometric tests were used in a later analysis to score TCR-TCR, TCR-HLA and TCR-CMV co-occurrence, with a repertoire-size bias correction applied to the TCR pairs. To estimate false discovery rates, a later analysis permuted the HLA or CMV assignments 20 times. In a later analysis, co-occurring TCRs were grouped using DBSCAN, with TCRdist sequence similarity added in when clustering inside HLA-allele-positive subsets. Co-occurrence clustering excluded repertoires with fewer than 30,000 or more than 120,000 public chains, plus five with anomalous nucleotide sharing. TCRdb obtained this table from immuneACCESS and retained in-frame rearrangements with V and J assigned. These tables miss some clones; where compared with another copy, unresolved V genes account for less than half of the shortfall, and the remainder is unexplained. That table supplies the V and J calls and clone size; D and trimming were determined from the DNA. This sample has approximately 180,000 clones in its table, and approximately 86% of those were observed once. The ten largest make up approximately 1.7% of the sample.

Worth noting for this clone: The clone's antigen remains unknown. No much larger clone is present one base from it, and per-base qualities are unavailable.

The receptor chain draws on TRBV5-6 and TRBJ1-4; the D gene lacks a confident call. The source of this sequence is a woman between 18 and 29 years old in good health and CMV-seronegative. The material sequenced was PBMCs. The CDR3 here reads CASSYAPANEKLFF. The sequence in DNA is TGTGCCAGCAGTTACGCCCCAGCTAATGAAAAACTGTTTTTT. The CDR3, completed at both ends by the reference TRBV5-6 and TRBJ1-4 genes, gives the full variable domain DAGVTQSPTHLIKTRGQQVTLRCSPKSGHDTVSWYQQALGQGPQFIFQYYEEEERQRGNFPDRFSGHQFPNYSSELNVNALLLGDSALYLCASSYAPANEKLFFGSGTQLSVL.